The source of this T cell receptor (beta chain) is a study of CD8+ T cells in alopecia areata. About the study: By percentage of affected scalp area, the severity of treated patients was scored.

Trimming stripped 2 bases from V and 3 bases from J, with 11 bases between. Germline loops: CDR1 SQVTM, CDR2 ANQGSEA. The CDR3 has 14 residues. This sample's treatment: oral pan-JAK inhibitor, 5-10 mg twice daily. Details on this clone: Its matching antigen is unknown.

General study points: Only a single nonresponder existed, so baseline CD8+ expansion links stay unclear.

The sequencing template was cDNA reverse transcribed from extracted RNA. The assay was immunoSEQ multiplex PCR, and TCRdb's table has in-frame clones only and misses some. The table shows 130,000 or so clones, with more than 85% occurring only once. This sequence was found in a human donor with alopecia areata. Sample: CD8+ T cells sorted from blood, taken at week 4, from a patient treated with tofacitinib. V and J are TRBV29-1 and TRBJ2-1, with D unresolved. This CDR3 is CSVELWQVYNEQFF. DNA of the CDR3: TGCAGCGTTGAATTGTGGCAGGTCTACAATGAGCAGTTCTTC.